The present T cell receptor (beta chain) was sequenced within a study of T-cell reconstitution after alpha-beta-depleted transplantation in children. This clonotype was seen just once. The library targeted TCRbeta and was prepared with unique molecular identifiers. One entry per CDR3 protein results from TCRdb running MiXCR on the PCR reads. The sample has about 980,000 distinct CDR3 sequences, roughly 31% seen once; the top ten hold about 28%. The starting material was PBMCs, mostly from graft donor cells, obtained 360 days after TCRalphabeta/CD19-depleted stem cell transplant. This TCR derives from a boy under two years old who had a stem cell transplant for SCID, so the T cells may come from the graft donor.

The CDR3 bases are TGTGCCAGCAGTTTTACAGGGCGGGGACACACAGATACGCAGTATTTT. Protein product: CASSFTGRGHTDTQYF. The J gene is TRBJ2-3, the V gene TRBV12-3 or TRBV12-4, with D perhaps being TRBD1 or TRBD2 (6 bases each). The CDR3 totals 16 residues. The V gene lost 3 bases and the J gene lost 2 bases, with 15 bases spanning the gap.